The 16 T cell receptor beta chains given below trace back to one sample, sequenced in a study of T cells in Graves' hyperthyroidism and ophthalmopathy. Researchers took RNA transcripts and amplified the TCR beta CDR3 regions from them. The primer set for the first-round RT-PCR of the TCR CDR3 was HTBI. TCRdb reprocessed the multiplex PCR reads with MiXCR, giving one entry per CDR3 protein. The sample has a few hundred thousand distinct CDR3 sequences, around 46% seen once. Sample: peripheral blood or thyroid tissue (not recorded which). Source of these receptors: a woman younger than 35 with Graves' hyperthyroidism.

The chain joins TRBV29-1 to TRBJ1-2; TRBD1 matches at 8 bases. Germline CDR1 and CDR2: SQVTM and ANQGSEA. This CDR3 spans 12 amino acids. J was trimmed by 4 bases and V by 5 bases; bases with no gene match: 3. CDR3 DNA: TGCAGCGTTTATGACAGGGGCTATGGCTACACCTTC. Translating it yields CSVYDRGYGYTF.

The chain links TRBV20-1 to TRBJ2-7, with D tentatively TRBD1 (5 bases). V lost 2 bases, J lost 5 bases, and 10 bases lay in between. This CDR3 has 12 residues. Germline V gives CDR1 DFQATT, CDR2 SNEGSKA (reference sequence). This CDR3 is CSARYRWDEQYF. In DNA form, the CDR3 reads TGCAGTGCTAGATACAGGTGGGACGAGCAGTACTTC.

The gene calls are TRBV20-1 and TRBJ2-5; 10 nucleotides agree with TRBD1. V was clipped by 1 base and J by 5 bases; unmatched bases: 10. This CDR3 has 16 amino acids. Germline V gene sequence: CDR1 DFQATT, CDR2 SNEGSKA (reference sequence). CDR3 in DNA: TGCAGTGCTAGAGGGGACAGGGGATTTGCGTTGGAGACCCAGTACTTC. Translation gives CSARGDRGFALETQYF.

Only a few counts were recorded for this clonotype. The chain joins TRBV5-1 to TRBJ2-7; 10 nucleotides line up with TRBD2. The CDR3 loop spans 15 amino acids. The germline V gene encodes CDR1 SGHRS and CDR2 YFSETQ. The V gene end was trimmed by 0 bases and the J gene end by 5 bases; junction bases not matched to a gene: 5. DNA for the CDR3: TGCGCCAGCAGCTTGGAGGGACTAGCGTTCAACGAGCAGTACTTC. This translates into CASSLEGLAFNEQYF.

This clonotype was observed a single time. One end of the junction does not line up with germline, which may come from a read error. This rearrangement joins TRBV29-1 to TRBJ1-1, with 7 bases that match TRBD1. This CDR3 comprises 14 residues. Germline V gene sequence: CDR1 SQVTM, CDR2 ANQGSEA. The CDR3 region is CSVEGGIENTEAFF. Here the CDR3 DNA reads TGCAGCGTGGAAGGGGGCATAGAGAACACTGAAGCTTTCTTT.

This clonotype has a single count. The CDR3 sequence: CASSSGAFF. CDR3 nucleotide sequence: TGTGCCAGCAGTTCGGGAGCTTTCTTT. V is TRBV6-1 and J is TRBJ1-1; no firm D call. This CDR3 spans 9 amino acids. CDR1 is MNHNS and CDR2 is SASEGT in the germline V gene. Trimming removed 5 bases at V and 10 bases at J, with 5 bases between.

This clonotype was seen repeatedly, ten times or more. The chain's CDR3 is CASSHINRDGYTF. The CDR3 bases are TGTGCCAGCAGCCACATAAACAGGGATGGCTACACCTTC. The chain couples TRBV7-9 to TRBJ1-2; the D gene is possibly TRBD1 (6 bases). CDR1 and CDR2 (germline): SEHNR, FQNEAQ (reference sequence). V shed 5 bases and J shed 6 bases, with 13 bases lying between them. The CDR3 is made up of 13 amino acids.

The rearrangement uses TRBV25-1 and TRBJ2-7, with 12 bases that match TRBD2. The J segment lost 6 bases and the V segment lost 2 bases, leaving 8 bases of the junction unmatched. The CDR3 spans 16 residues. Germline V CDR1 and CDR2: MGHDK, SYGVNS. CDR3 coding DNA: TGTGCCAGCAGTGAAGATAATCTAGCGGGAGGGGGCGAGCAGTACTTC. Encoded protein: CASSEDNLAGGGEQYF.

The rearrangement links TRBV15 to TRBJ2-7, with a weak D call TRBD2 (5 bases). Trimming left V 3 bases short and J 7 bases short, with 22 bases between. Germline V lookup: CDR1 LNHNV, CDR2 YYDKDF (reference sequence). There are 16 residues in the CDR3. The CDR3 region has the DNA TGTGCCACCAGCAGGGGAGCCGATCAAGACACCGGGGAGCAGTACTTC. This codes for CATSRGADQDTGEQYF. Full variable domain (outside the CDR3, taken from reference TRBV15 and TRBJ2-7): DAMVIQNPRYQVTQFGKPVTLSCSQTLNHNVMYWYQQKSSQAPKLLFHYYDKDFNNEADTPDNFQSRRPNTSFCFLDIRSPGLGDTAMYLCATSRGADQDTGEQYFGPGTRLTVT.

This clonotype was found many times. The rearrangement links TRBV19 to TRBJ1-5; a weak D match, TRBD1 (5 bases). Trimming took 6 bases from V and 6 from J, leaving 18 bases between them. Germline V gives CDR1 LNHDA, CDR2 SQIVND (reference sequence). This CDR3 region has 15 residues. Here the CDR3 reads CASSVSKTRAQPQHF. The CDR3 DNA is TGTGCCAGTAGCGTCTCCAAAACCAGGGCTCAGCCCCAGCATTTT.

This clonotype was observed at least ten times. The V call is TRBV11-2, the J call TRBJ1-2; D might be TRBD1 (5 bases). The length of the CDR3 is 17 residues. The V end lost 1 base, the J end lost 3 bases, and 18 bases lay between the germline ends. Germline V CDR1 and CDR2: SGHAT, FQNNGV. The chain's CDR3 is CASSLGGALKNYYGYTF. As DNA, the CDR3 is TGTGCCAGCAGCTTAGGAGGGGCCCTGAAGAACTACTATGGCTACACCTTC.

This clonotype was found a few times. This sequence may be a read error, since a much larger clone differs from it by one base. The chain joins TRBV29-1 to TRBJ2-3, with D unclear. This CDR3 has 10 residues. Trimming cost V 6 bases and J 6 bases, with 7 bases left between them. Germline V gives CDR1 SQVTM, CDR2 ANQGSEA. In DNA form, the CDR3 reads TGCAGCGTCGGCCCGGATACGCAGTATTTT. Its protein product is CSVGPDTQYF.

There are many counts of this clonotype. The rearrangement links TRBV20-1 to TRBJ2-7; TRBD2 matches 7 bases. The CDR3 length is 13 residues. With 6 bases clipped from V and 2 bases from J, the junction kept 7 bases outside the gene matches. The germline V gene encodes CDR1 DFQATT and CDR2 SNEGSKA (reference sequence). The chain's CDR3 is CSASAGKAYEQYF. CDR3 DNA sequence: TGCAGTGCGTCAGCGGGGAAAGCCTACGAGCAGTACTTC.

This clonotype was seen ten or more times. This chain connects TRBV7-9 to TRBJ1-4; the D gene is possibly TRBD1 (5 bases). This CDR3 contains 16 residues. V was pared by 5 bases and J by 0 bases, with 13 bases between. CDR1 is SEHNR and CDR2 is FQNEAQ in the germline V gene (reference sequence). The CDR3 reads CASSEGRGATNEKLFF. The DNA for the CDR3 is TGTGCCAGCAGCGAGGGTCGGGGCGCAACTAATGAAAAACTGTTTTTT.

This clonotype was found many times. The rearrangement links TRBV13 to TRBJ1-5; D perhaps matches TRBD1 (6 bases). The germline gives CDR1 PRHDT, CDR2 FYEKMQ (reference sequence). The V gene lost 5 bases and the J gene lost 6 bases, with 17 bases spanning the gap. The CDR3 is made up of 15 amino acids. The CDR3 nucleotides read TGTGCCAGCAGCCAAGGCCTCGGGGGCCTTCAGCCCCAGCATTTT. Its translation: CASSQGLGGLQPQHF.

This clonotype was counted at least ten times. V and J are TRBV11-2 and TRBJ2-7; tentative D call: TRBD1 (8 bases). The CDR3 loop spans 20 amino acids. Germline CDR1 and CDR2: SGHAT and FQNNGV. Trimming removed 7 bases at V and 2 bases at J, with 33 bases between. The CDR3 reads CASTDIHGTGGLGTTYEQYF. As DNA, the CDR3 is TGTGCCAGCACCGATATCCACGGGACAGGAGGACTGGGGACTACCTACGAGCAGTACTTC.